One and the same sample provided the 30 T cell receptor beta chains below, sequenced in a study of T cell responses to AZD1222 COVID-19 vaccine. Sequencing was performed with immunoSEQ multiplex PCR; in TCRdb, only in-frame clones are kept and a portion is missing. Counted here are 140,000 or so clones, 85% to 95% occurring once; the ten biggest clones make up 9.5% to 15%. Specimen: peripheral blood, collected after recovery from COVID-19. All receptors come from an adult who had recovered from COVID-19.

The gene calls are TRBV5-5 and TRBJ2-1; 9 nucleotides line up with TRBD1. Germline V gene lookup returns CDR1 SGHKS and CDR2 YYEKEE (reference sequence). There are 14 residues in the CDR3. J lost 8 bases, V lost 2 bases, and 5 bases had no gene match. In nucleotides, the CDR3 is TGTGCCAGCAGCTTCTACAGGGGGCAGGATGAGCAGTTCTTC. Translating it yields CASSFYRGQDEQFF.

The chain employs TRBV18 and TRBJ1-5, with D maybe TRBD1 (5 bases). CDR3 length: 16 residues. The germline V gene has CDR1 KGHSH and CDR2 LQKENI. V was shortened by 3 bases and J by 0 bases, with 12 bases between the two germline ends. CDR3 loop: CASSPGQGDSNQPQHF. The CDR3 DNA sequence: TGTGCCAGCTCACCGGGGCAGGGAGATAGCAATCAGCCCCAGCATTTT.

The V and J genes are TRBV28 and TRBJ2-7; D is perhaps TRBD2 (7 bases). This CDR3 is built from 14 residues. Germline CDR1 is MDHEN and CDR2 is SYDVKM. V shed 6 bases and J shed 3 bases, with 15 bases lying between them. The CDR3 DNA follows: TGTGCCAGCAGGGGCGGGGGCGCGTACTACGAGCAGTACTTC. Amino acids: CASRGGGAYYEQYF.

This sequence joins TRBV19 and TRBJ2-7, with TRBD1 identical over 8 bases. This CDR3 is 15 amino acids long. J was trimmed by 0 bases and V by 1 base; bases with no gene match: 2. Germline loops: CDR1 LNHDA, CDR2 SQIVND (reference sequence). Here the CDR3 DNA reads TGTGCCAGTAGTATAGTGGGACAGGACTCCTACGAGCAGTACTTC. This codes for CASSIVGQDSYEQYF.

This clone was counted once. CDR3 DNA: TGCGCCAGCAGTGACCCTGGGACTAGCGGGAGCTCGGAGACCCAGTACTTC. This translates into CASSDPGTSGSSETQYF. The chain recombines TRBV10-2 with TRBJ2-5, with TRBD2 matching over 14 bases. The CDR3 consists of 17 residues. Germline V CDR1 and CDR2: WSHSY, SAAADI. The V gene end was trimmed by 3 bases and the J gene end by 5 bases; junction bases not matched to a gene: 8.

The chain carries TRBV6-5 and TRBJ1-2; 7 bases match TRBD1. Germline assignment: CDR1 MNHEY and CDR2 SVGAGI. The CDR3 has 14 amino acids. The V gene end was trimmed by 11 bases and the J gene end by 3 bases; junction bases not matched to a gene: 12. CDR3 sequence: CAVFGGRGDYGYTF. Written as DNA, the CDR3 is TGTGCCGTCTTTGGGGGCAGGGGGGACTATGGCTACACCTTC.

The chain is built from TRBV5-8 and TRBJ2-7; D possibly uses TRBD1 or TRBD2 (5 bases each). This CDR3 has 14 residues. CDR1 and CDR2 from the germline V gene are SGHTS and YDEGEE. Trimming took 4 bases from V and 7 from J, leaving 18 bases between them. The CDR3 here is CASSPTSGASEQYF. DNA of the CDR3: TGTGCCAGCAGCCCGACCTCCGGGGCCTCTGAGCAGTACTTC.

This chain uses TRBV18 with TRBJ1-5; TRBD1 agrees at 7 bases. Germline trimming cut 4 bases from V and 4 bases from J; bases unmatched to any gene: 4. Per germline, CDR1 KGHSH and CDR2 LQKENI. The CDR3 contains 14 residues. CDR3: CASSQGQTNQPQHF. The DNA of the CDR3 is TGTGCCAGCTCACAGGGACAGACTAATCAGCCCCAGCATTTT.

This chain's CDR3 is CASAWRLQETQYF. The CDR3 nucleotides are TGCGCCAGCGCCTGGCGGCTACAAGAGACCCAGTACTTC. The chain couples TRBV4-1 to TRBJ2-5; D is ambiguous. CDR3 length equals 13 residues. The germline V gene has CDR1 MGHRA and CDR2 YSYEKL. The germline V and J ends were trimmed by 8 bases and 2 bases, with 12 bases remaining between them.

The genes are TRBV7-3 and TRBJ2-6; D gene uncertain. V lost 6 bases to trimming and J lost 0 bases, with 6 bases between them. Germline assignment: CDR1 SGHTA and CDR2 FQGTGA. The CDR3 runs to 14 residues. The CDR3 region is CASRGSSGANVLTF. CDR3 bases: TGTGCCAGCAGAGGAAGCTCTGGGGCCAACGTCCTGACTTTC.

The chain uses TRBV3-1 (or the pseudogene TRBV3-2) and TRBJ1-3; the D gene is possibly TRBD1 (5 bases). Deletions cut 0 bases from V and 3 bases from J, with 12 bases between. CDR3 size: 16 residues. CDR1 and CDR2 (germline): LGHDT, YNNKEL (reference sequence). The CDR3 DNA sequence: TGTGCCAGCAGCCAAGACAGGGTGGCGATTGGAAACACCATATATTTT. This encodes CASSQDRVAIGNTIYF.

The rearrangement joins TRBV23-1 to TRBJ1-2; D unresolved. TRBV23-1 is an ORF, with its function uncertain. The CDR3 consists of 12 residues. The CDR3 region has the DNA TGCCCCGTTGTCCCCGGCAACTATGGCTACACCTTC. Translated: CPVVPGNYGYTF.

V and J are TRBV19 and TRBJ2-1, with 7 bases matching TRBD2. Trimming took 8 bases from V and 2 from J; bases not matched to a gene: 9. Germline V gene data show CDR1 as LNHDA and CDR2 as SQIVND (reference sequence). This CDR3 comprises 15 residues. The CDR3 region has the DNA TGTGCCAGTCGCAAAGCGGGGCCCGCCTACAATGAGCAGTTCTTC. Amino acids: CASRKAGPAYNEQFF.

The chain couples TRBV7-9 to TRBJ2-2, with D perhaps matching TRBD1 or TRBD2 (6 bases each). The V gene lost 5 bases and the J gene lost 7 bases, with 11 bases spanning the gap. In germline, CDR1 is SEHNR, CDR2 FQNEAQ (reference sequence). The CDR3 covers 13 residues. CDR3 residues: CASSGGLGGELFF. The CDR3 DNA is TGTGCCAGCAGCGGGGGGCTCGGCGGGGAGCTGTTTTTT.

This clone has only one observation. The chain is built from TRBV19 and TRBJ2-3; D gene ambiguous. Germline V gene lookup returns CDR1 LNHDA and CDR2 SQIVND (reference sequence). The ends were cut back, 4 bases at V and 0 bases at J, with 11 bases in the middle. CDR3 length: 15 amino acids. CDR3 protein: CASSKWTPSTDTQYF. In nucleotides, the CDR3 is TGTGCCAGTAGTAAATGGACGCCTAGCACAGATACGCAGTATTTT.

J is TRBJ2-1 and V is TRBV10-3, with a tentative D call TRBD2 (6 bases). Germline-derived CDR1 and CDR2 are ENHRY and SYGVKD. Trimming took 3 bases from V and 3 from J, leaving 15 bases between them. This CDR3 has 16 amino acids. The CDR3 sequence: CAISDRETPRYNEQFF. For the CDR3, the DNA is TGTGCCATCAGTGATCGGGAGACCCCACGCTACAATGAGCAGTTCTTC.

As DNA, the CDR3 is TGTGCCAGCAGTCGGAAGTACTCGCGCGAGCAGTACTTC. Translating it yields CASSRKYSREQYF. The chain couples TRBV28 to TRBJ2-7, with D uncertain. V shed 5 bases and J shed 6 bases, with 14 bases lying between them. Germline V gene data show CDR1 as MDHEN and CDR2 as SYDVKM. The CDR3 spans 13 residues.

The genes are TRBV18 and TRBJ2-7; 16 bases are shared with TRBD2. The J segment lost 2 bases and the V segment lost 6 bases, leaving 1 base of the junction unmatched. Germline assignment: CDR1 KGHSH and CDR2 LQKENI. The CDR3 has 15 residues. This CDR3 reads CASSGTSGRAYEQYF. DNA for the CDR3: TGTGCCAGCTCGGGGACTAGCGGGAGGGCCTACGAGCAGTACTTC. Variable domain in full (rest from reference TRBV18 and TRBJ2-7): NAGVMQNPRHLVRRRGQEARLRCSPMKGHSHVYWYRQLPEEGLKFMVYLQKENIIDESGMPKERFSAEFPKEGPSILRIQQVVRGDSAAYFCASSGTSGRAYEQYFGPGTRLTVT.

The rearrangement links TRBV19 to TRBJ2-2; possibly TRBD1 for D (6 bases). Germline CDR1 and CDR2: LNHDA and SQIVND (reference sequence). CDR3 length: 16 residues. V shed 7 bases and J shed 0 bases, with 15 bases lying between them. DNA for the CDR3: TGTGCCAGTACAGGGGTACAGCCTGCGAACACCGGGGAGCTGTTTTTT. It codes for CASTGVQPANTGELFF.

This sequence joins TRBV25-1 and TRBJ1-1; 7 bases are a match to TRBD1. The CDR3 runs to 12 residues. J gave up 8 bases and V 4 bases, and 4 bases lay outside the gene matches. Germline loops: CDR1 MGHDK, CDR2 SYGVNS. The CDR3 reads CASSVRQGEAFF. CDR3 coding DNA: TGTGCCAGCAGTGTTAGACAGGGCGAAGCTTTCTTT. Using reference TRBV25-1 and TRBJ1-1 for the parts outside the CDR3, the full variable domain is EADIYQTPRYLVIGTGKKITLECSQTMGHDKMYWYQQDPGMELHLIHYSYGVNSTEKGDLSSESTVSRIRTEHFPLTLESARPSHTSQYLCASSVRQGEAFFGQGTRLTVV.

V is TRBV7-3 and J is TRBJ2-1, with 13 nucleotides matching TRBD2. Per germline, CDR1 SGHTA and CDR2 FQGTGA. Trimming cost V 6 bases and J 8 bases; bases outside gene matches: 10. The CDR3 consists of 16 residues. CDR3 region: CASSSFGTSGIDEQFF. The CDR3 bases are TGTGCCAGCAGTTCTTTTGGGACTAGCGGGATCGATGAGCAGTTCTTC. Filled out from reference TRBV7-3 and TRBJ2-1, the complete variable domain reads GAGVSQTPSNKVTEKGKYVELRCDPISGHTALYWYRQSLGQGPEFLIYFQGTGAADDSGLPNDRFFAVRPEGSVSTLKIQRTERGDSAVYLCASSSFGTSGIDEQFFGPGTRLTVL.

The chain carries TRBV10-2 and TRBJ2-5; 13 bases are a match to TRBD2. V was pared by 2 bases and J by 9 bases, with 9 bases of the junction left unmatched. This CDR3 is 16 amino acids long. The germline gives CDR1 WSHSY, CDR2 SAAADI. CDR3 residues: CASSELGLAGHGAQYF. The CDR3 nucleotides are TGCGCCAGCAGTGAGCTGGGACTAGCGGGACACGGGGCCCAGTACTTC.

About this clone: A read error may be the cause here, since a much bigger clone is one base away. V and J are TRBV25-1 and TRBJ1-3; no clear D gene. Germline assignment: CDR1 MGHDK and CDR2 SYGVNS. This CDR3 comprises 12 residues. Between the trimmed V and J ends, which lost 5 bases and 2 bases, there was a span of 4 bases. This chain's CDR3 is CASSKTGNTIYF. DNA for the CDR3: TGTGCCAGCAGTAAAACTGGAAACACCATATATTTT. The full variable domain, its missing parts supplied by reference TRBV25-1 and TRBJ1-3, is EADIYQTPRYLVIGTGKKITLECSQTMGHDKMYWYQQDPGMELHLIHYSYGVNSTEKGDLSSESTVSRIRTEHFPLTLESARPSHTSQYLCASSKTGNTIYFGEGSWLTVV.

V usage is TRBV18 and J usage is TRBJ2-3; TRBD1 matches at 7 bases. Germline trimming cut 3 bases from V and 3 bases from J; bases unmatched to any gene: 9. CDR1 and CDR2 from the germline V gene are KGHSH and LQKENI. This CDR3 contains 16 residues. The CDR3 bases are TGTGCCAGCTCACCGCCGTTGAAGGGGGCAACAGATACGCAGTATTTT. Residues: CASSPPLKGATDTQYF.

The chain joins TRBV20-1 to TRBJ1-2; D might be TRBD1 (6 bases). This CDR3 region has 11 residues. Germline V gene lookup returns CDR1 DFQATT and CDR2 SNEGSKA (reference sequence). Deletions cut 7 bases from V and 3 bases from J, with 9 bases between. The CDR3 loop is CSDRADYGYTF. Here the CDR3 DNA reads TGCAGTGACAGGGCTGACTATGGCTACACCTTC.

This sequence joins TRBV27 and TRBJ2-2, with D uncertain. This CDR3 is 13 amino acids long. Germline V gives CDR1 MNHEY, CDR2 SMNVEV (reference sequence). V gave up 6 bases and J gave up 8 bases, with 13 bases separating them. As DNA, the CDR3 is TGTGCCAGCAGCGTTGGATCATTTGGGGAGCTGTTTTTT. This sequence encodes CASSVGSFGELFF.

The chain couples TRBV19 to TRBJ2-1; 10 nucleotides line up with TRBD2. V shed 4 bases and J 0 bases; nucleotides not matched to a gene: 3. This CDR3 is built from 16 residues. CDR1 is LNHDA, CDR2 SQIVND, per germline (reference sequence). The CDR3, as DNA: TGTGCCAGTAGTACGGGACTAGCGAGCTCCTACAATGAGCAGTTCTTC. It specifies CASSTGLASSYNEQFF.

The rearrangement uses TRBV29-1 and TRBJ2-3; 7 bases fit TRBD1. The CDR3 totals 12 residues. The trim removed 5 bases at V and 4 bases at J, leaving 3 bases unmatched. Per the germline V gene, CDR1 is SQVTM and CDR2 is ANQGSEA. CDR3 nucleotide sequence: TGCAGCGTTTTGACAGGGCCAGATACGCAGTATTTT. This translates into CSVLTGPDTQYF.

The chain has TRBV6-6 and TRBJ2-7; 8 bases fit TRBD1. The CDR3 is 16 residues long. CDR1 and CDR2 (germline): MNHNY, SVGAGI (reference sequence). With V trimmed by 0 bases and J by 3 bases, 7 bases remained unmatched. CDR3 DNA sequence: TGTGCCAGCAGTTACTCGCCCTCTACAGGGGGCTACGAGCAGTACTTC. Translating gives CASSYSPSTGGYEQYF.

Only a few counts were recorded for this clone. The chain couples TRBV5-1 to TRBJ2-5; D is unclear. The CDR3 is 11 residues long. Germline CDR1 reads SGHRS; CDR2 reads YFSETQ. V was shortened by 2 bases and J by 4 bases, with 3 bases between the two germline ends. CDR3 nucleotide sequence: TGCGCCAGCAGCTTTTTAGAGACCCAGTACTTC. It encodes CASSFLETQYF.